The source of this T cell receptor beta chain is a study of T cells in Graves' hyperthyroidism and ophthalmopathy. The source material, RNA transcripts, was used to amplify TCR beta CDR3 regions. TCR CDR3 underwent first-round RT-PCR with the HTBI primer set. Using its own MiXCR run on the multiplex PCR reads, TCRdb lists one record per CDR3 protein. The table includes 600,000 to 700,000 distinct CDR3 sequences, just under 45% detected once. This clonotype was counted only a few times. CDR3 length: 10 amino acids. The germline V and J ends were trimmed by 3 bases and 6 bases, with 1 base remaining between them. Each diagnosis was grounded in clinical symptoms, serum thyroxine and TRAb, thyroid ultrasound, and orbital computed tomography.

The receptor comes from an adult man with Graves' disease, either hyperthyroidism or ophthalmopathy (not recorded which). The chain carries TRBV12-3 or TRBV12-4 and TRBJ2-3, with D hard to call. Sequencing was performed on peripheral blood or thyroid tissue (not recorded which). The chain's CDR3 is CASSFDTQYF. In nucleotides, the CDR3 is TGTGCCAGCAGTTTCGATACGCAGTATTTT.